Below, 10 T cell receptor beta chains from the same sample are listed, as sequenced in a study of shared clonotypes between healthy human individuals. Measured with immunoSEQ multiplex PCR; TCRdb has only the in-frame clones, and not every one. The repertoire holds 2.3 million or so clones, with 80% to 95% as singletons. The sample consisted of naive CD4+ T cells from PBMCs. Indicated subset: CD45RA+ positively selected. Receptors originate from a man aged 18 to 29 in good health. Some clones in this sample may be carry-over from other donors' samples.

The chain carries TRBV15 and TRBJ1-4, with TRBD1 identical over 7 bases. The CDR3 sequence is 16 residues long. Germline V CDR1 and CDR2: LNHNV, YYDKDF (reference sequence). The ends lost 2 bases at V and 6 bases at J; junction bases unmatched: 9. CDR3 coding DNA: TGTGCCACCAGCAGATCAACAGGGGCAGGGCATGAAAAACTGTTTTTT. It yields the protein CATSRSTGAGHEKLFF.

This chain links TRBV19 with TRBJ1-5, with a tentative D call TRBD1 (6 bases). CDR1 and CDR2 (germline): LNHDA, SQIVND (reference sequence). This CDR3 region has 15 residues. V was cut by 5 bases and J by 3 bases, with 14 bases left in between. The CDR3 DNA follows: TGTGCCAGTAGTGCGAGACAGGCGTCCAATCAGCCCCAGCATTTT. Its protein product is CASSARQASNQPQHF.

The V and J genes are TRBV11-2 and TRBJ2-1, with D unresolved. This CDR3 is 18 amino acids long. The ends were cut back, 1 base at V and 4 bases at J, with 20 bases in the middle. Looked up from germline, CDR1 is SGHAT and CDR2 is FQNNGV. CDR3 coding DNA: TGTGCCAGCAGCTTAGTGGCAGACCGCCGAACCCTTTACAATGAGCAGTTCTTC. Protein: CASSLVADRRTLYNEQFF.

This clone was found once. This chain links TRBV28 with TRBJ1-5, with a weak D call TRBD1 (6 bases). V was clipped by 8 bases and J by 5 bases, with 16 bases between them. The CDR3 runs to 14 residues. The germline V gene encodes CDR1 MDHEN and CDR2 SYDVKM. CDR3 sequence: CASGGPGDYQPQHF. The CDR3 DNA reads TGTGCCAGCGGGGGGCCAGGGGACTATCAGCCCCAGCATTTT.

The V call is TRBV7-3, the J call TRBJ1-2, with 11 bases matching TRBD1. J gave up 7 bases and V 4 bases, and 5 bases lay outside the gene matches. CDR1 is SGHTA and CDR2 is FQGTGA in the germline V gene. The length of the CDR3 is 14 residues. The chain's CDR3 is CASSSDRGRLGYTF. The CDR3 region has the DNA TGTGCCAGCAGCTCGGACAGGGGGCGACTTGGCTACACCTTC.

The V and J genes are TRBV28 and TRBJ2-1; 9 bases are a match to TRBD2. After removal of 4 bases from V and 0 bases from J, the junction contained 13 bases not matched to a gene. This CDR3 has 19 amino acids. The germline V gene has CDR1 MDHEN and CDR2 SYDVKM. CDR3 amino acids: CASSSPGLAPTGSYNEQFF. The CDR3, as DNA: TGTGCCAGCAGTTCACCGGGACTAGCTCCAACGGGCTCCTACAATGAGCAGTTCTTC.

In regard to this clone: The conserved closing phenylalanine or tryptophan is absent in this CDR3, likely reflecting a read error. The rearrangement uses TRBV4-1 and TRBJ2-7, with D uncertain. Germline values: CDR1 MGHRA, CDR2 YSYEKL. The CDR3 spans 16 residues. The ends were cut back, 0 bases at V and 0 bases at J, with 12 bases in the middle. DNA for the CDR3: TGCGCCAGCAGCCAAGACCTCCGAGCGAGCTCCTACGAGCAGTACCTC. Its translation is CASSQDLRASSYEQYL.

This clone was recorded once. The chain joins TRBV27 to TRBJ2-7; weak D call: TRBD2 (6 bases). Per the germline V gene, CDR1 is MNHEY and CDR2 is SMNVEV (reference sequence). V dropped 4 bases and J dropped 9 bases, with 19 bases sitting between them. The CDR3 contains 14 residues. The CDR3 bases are TGTGCCAGCAGTTGGGCCGGGAGAAGTGGTGGGCAGTACTTC. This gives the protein CASSWAGRSGGQYF.

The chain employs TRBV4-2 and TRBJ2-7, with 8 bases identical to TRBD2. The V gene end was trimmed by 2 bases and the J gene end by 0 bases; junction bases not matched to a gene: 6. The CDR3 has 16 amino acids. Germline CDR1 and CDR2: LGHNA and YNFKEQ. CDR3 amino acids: CASSQRPSGSSYEQYF. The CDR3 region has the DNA TGTGCCAGCAGCCAACGTCCTAGCGGGTCCTCCTACGAGCAGTACTTC.

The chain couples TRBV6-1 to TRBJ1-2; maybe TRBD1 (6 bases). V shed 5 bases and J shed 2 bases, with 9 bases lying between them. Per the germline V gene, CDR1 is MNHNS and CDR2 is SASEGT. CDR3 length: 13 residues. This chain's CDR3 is CASSRTENYGYTF. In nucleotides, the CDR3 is TGTGCCAGCAGTCGGACAGAAAACTATGGCTACACCTTC.